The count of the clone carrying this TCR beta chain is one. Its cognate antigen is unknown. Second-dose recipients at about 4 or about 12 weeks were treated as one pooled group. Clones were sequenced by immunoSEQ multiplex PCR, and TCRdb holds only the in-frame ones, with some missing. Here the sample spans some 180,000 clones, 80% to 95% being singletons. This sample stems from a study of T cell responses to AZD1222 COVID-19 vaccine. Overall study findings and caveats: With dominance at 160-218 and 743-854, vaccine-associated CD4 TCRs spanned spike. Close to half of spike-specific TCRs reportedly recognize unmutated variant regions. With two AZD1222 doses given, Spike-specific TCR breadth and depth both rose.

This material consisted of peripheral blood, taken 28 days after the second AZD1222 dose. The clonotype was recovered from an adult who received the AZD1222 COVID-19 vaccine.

CDR3 residues: CASSTLQGENSGANVLTF. DNA for the CDR3: TGTGCCAGCAGCACCCTACAGGGGGAAAACTCTGGGGCCAACGTCCTGACTTTC. V and J are TRBV7-8 and TRBJ2-6; TRBD1 matches 8 bases. This CDR3 spans 18 amino acids. With V trimmed by 5 bases and J by 0 bases, 9 bases remained unmatched. From germline, CDR1 is SGHVS and CDR2 FQNEAQ.